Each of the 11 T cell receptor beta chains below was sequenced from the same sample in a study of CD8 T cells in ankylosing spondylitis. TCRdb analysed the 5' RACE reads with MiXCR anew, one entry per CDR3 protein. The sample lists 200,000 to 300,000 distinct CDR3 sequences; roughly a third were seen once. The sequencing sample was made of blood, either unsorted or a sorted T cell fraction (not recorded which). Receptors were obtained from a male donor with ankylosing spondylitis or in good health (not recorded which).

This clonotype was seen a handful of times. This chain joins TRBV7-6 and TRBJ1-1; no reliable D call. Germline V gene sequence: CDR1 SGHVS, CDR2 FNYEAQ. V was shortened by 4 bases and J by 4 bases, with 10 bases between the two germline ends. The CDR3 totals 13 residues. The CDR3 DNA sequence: TGTGCCAGCAGCTCACGGCCCGCCACTGAAGCTTTCTTT. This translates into CASSSRPATEAFF.

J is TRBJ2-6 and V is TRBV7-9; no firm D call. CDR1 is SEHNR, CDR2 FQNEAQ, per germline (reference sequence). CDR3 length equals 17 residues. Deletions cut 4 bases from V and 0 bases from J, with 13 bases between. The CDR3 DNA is TGTGCCAGCAGCTCAATGGTCCAAGTCTCTGGGGCCAACGTCCTGACTTTC. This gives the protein CASSSMVQVSGANVLTF.

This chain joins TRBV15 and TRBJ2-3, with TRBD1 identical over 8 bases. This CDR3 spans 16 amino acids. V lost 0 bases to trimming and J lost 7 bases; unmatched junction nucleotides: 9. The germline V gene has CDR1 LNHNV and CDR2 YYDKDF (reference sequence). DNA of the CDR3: TGTGCCACCAGCAGAGATGTTGACAGGGGAAGAAATACGCAGTATTTT. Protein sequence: CATSRDVDRGRNTQYF.

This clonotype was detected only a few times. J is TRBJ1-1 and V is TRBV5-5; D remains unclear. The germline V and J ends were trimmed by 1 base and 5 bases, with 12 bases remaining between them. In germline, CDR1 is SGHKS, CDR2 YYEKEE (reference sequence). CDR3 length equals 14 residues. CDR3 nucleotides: TGTGCCAGCAGCTTGTTGGTTGGCAAAACTGAAGCTTTCTTT. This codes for CASSLLVGKTEAFF.

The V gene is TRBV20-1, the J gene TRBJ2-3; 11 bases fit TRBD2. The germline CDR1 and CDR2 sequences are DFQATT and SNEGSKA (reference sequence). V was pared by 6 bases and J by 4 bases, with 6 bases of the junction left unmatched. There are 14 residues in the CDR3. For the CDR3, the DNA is TGCAGTGCGGAACTAGCGGGGGTTGCAGATACGCAGTATTTT. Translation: CSAELAGVADTQYF.

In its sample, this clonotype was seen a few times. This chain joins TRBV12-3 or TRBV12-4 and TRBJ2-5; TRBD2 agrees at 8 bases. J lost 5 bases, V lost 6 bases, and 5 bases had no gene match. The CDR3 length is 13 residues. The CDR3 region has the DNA TGTGCCAGCAGCTATAGCGGGGCGGAGACCCAGTACTTC. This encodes CASSYSGAETQYF.

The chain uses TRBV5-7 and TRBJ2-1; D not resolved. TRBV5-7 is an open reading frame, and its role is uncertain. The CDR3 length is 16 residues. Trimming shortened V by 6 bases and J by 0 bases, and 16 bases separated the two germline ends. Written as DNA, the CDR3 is TGTGCCAGCATCCTTTCCGGAGCCTACTCCTACAATGAGCAGTTCTTC. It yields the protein CASILSGAYSYNEQFF.

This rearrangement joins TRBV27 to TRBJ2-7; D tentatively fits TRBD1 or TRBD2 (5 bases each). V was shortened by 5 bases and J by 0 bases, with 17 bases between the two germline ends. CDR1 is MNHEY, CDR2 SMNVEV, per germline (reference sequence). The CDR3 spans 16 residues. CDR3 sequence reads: CASSQLVGTHSYEQYF. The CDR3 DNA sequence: TGTGCCAGCAGTCAATTGGTCGGGACCCACTCCTACGAGCAGTACTTC.

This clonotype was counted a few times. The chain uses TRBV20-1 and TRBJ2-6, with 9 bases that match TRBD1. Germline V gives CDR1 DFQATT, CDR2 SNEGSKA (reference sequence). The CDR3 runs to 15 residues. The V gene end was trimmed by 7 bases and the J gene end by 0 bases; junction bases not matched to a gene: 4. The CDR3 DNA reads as TGCAGTGGGGGACAGGGCAGCTCTGGGGCCAACGTCCTGACTTTC. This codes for CSGGQGSSGANVLTF.

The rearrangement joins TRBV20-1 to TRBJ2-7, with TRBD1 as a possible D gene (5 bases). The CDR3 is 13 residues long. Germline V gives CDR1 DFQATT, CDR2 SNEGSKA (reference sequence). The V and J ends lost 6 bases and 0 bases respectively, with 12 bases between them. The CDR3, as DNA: TGCAGTGCCCCGAGCAGGGACTCCTACGAGCAGTACTTC. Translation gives CSAPSRDSYEQYF.

CDR3 in DNA: TGCAGCGTTGAAGGGGCCCGGGACAGGGTTCGCAATGAGCAGTTCTTC. Translated: CSVEGARDRVRNEQFF. The chain links TRBV29-1 to TRBJ2-1, with TRBD1 matching 9 bases. V dropped 1 base and J dropped 6; count of bases not matched to a gene: 10. Germline values: CDR1 SQVTM, CDR2 ANQGSEA. The CDR3 is 16 amino acids.